Shown below are 13 T cell receptor beta chains from a single sample sequenced in a study of tumor and adjacent non-tumor tissue in lung cancer. No cell sorting was done before RNA was extracted from the tissue. The normal lung tissue was taken more than 3 cm from the tumor edge. TCRbeta libraries were built with three rounds of nested PCR, modified from ARM-PCR. TCRdb recomputed calls from the multiplex PCR reads with MiXCR, one row per CDR3 protein. The sample shows more than 75,000 distinct CDR3 sequences, 80% of them seen only once. The sample consisted of distant non-tumor lung tissue. These receptors all stem from a man between 60 and 70 years old with small cell lung cancer.

V is TRBV6-6 and J is TRBJ1-5; D gene unclear. The CDR3 is made up of 14 amino acids. Germline CDR1 reads MNHNY; CDR2 reads SVGAGI (reference sequence). The V end lost 5 bases, the J end lost 11 bases, and 19 bases lay between the germline ends. CDR3 amino acids: CASSQYGGGQSQHF. In DNA, the CDR3 is TGTGCCAGCAGTCAGTACGGTGGAGGCCAGTCCCAGCATTTT.

Comments on this clonotype: The junction and the germline gene differ at one end; a read error may be behind it. J is TRBJ2-3 and V is TRBV7-8; D could derive from TRBD1 or TRBD2 (5 bases each). The germline CDR1 and CDR2 sequences are SGHVS and FQNEAQ. The CDR3 sequence is 18 residues long. CDR3 in DNA: TGTGACAGCAGTTTAGCTGAAGTGGGGGACCCCTCCACAGATACGCAATATTTT. Translation: CDSSLAEVGDPSTDTQYF.

For this clonotype: This may be a read error: a much more frequent sequence differs by one nucleotide. The V and J genes are TRBV6-1 and TRBJ2-7; D remains unclear. Germline CDR1 MNHNS, CDR2 SASEGT. Deletions cut 6 bases from V and 6 bases from J, with 18 bases between. The CDR3 spans 14 residues. Written as DNA, the CDR3 is TGTGCCAGCAGGCACAATGACCGCGACGGCGAGCAGTACTTC. Residues: CASRHNDRDGEQYF.

Note on this clonotype: The germline gene is not matched at one end of the junction; a read error may be the cause. This chain connects TRBV29-1 to TRBJ2-5; 10 nucleotides align to TRBD2. The CDR3 extends over 14 amino acids. From germline, CDR1 is SQVTM and CDR2 ANQGSEA. Here the CDR3 DNA reads TGCATCGTTGATGTACCCCTAGCGGGAGAGATCCAGTATTTC. Encoded protein: CIVDVPLAGEIQYF.

This clonotype was recorded only once. The chain couples TRBV4-2 to TRBJ2-5, with TRBD2 as a possible D gene (5 bases). V dropped 3 bases and J dropped 1 base, with 6 bases sitting between them. The CDR3 is made up of 13 amino acids. Per germline, CDR1 LGHNA and CDR2 YNFKEQ. The CDR3 loop is CASSQGSQETQYF. The CDR3 bases are TGTGCCAGCAGCCAGGGGAGCCAAGAGACCCAGTACTTC.

This clonotype was observed a handful of times. A much larger clone is a single base away; this may be a read error. V usage is TRBV20-1 and J usage is TRBJ2-1; unclear D gene. The CDR3 runs 13 residues. Germline lookup yields CDR1 DFQATT and CDR2 SNEGSKA (reference sequence). Trimming took off 4 bases at V and 7 bases at J, with 14 bases between the two ends. In DNA form, the CDR3 reads TGCAGTGCTATCGGTCTAACGGAGAATGAGCAGTTCTTC. Its protein product is CSAIGLTENEQFF.

This clonotype was detected once. The junction departs from the called germline gene at one end, perhaps through a read error. V is TRBV12-3 or TRBV12-4 and J is TRBJ2-2; possibly TRBD1 or TRBD2 for D (5 bases each). CDR3 size: 15 residues. The CDR3 protein is CASSFSETETGELFF. Written as DNA, the CDR3 is TGTGCCAGCAGTTTCTCTGAGACAGAGACCGGGGAGTTGTTTTTT.

Of note for this clonotype: The final CDR3 position lacks the conserved phenylalanine or tryptophan, pointing to a likely read error. The chain couples TRBV6-5 to TRBJ1-4; TRBD1 is a possible D gene (5 bases). The germline V and J ends were trimmed by 7 bases and 8 bases, with 23 bases remaining between them. The CDR3 runs to 16 residues. Looked up from germline, CDR1 is MNHEY and CDR2 is SVGAGI. The CDR3 DNA follows: TGTGCCAGCATGTCCGCAACCGGGACGGGAGAAGAAAAACTGTTTTCT. This sequence encodes CASMSATGTGEEKLFS.

The chain uses TRBV4-3 and TRBJ2-3; 13 bases map to TRBD2. Trimming at V came to 0 bases and at J to 0 bases, leaving 9 bases not matched to a gene. CDR3 length: 20 residues. The germline CDR1 and CDR2 sequences are LGHNA and YSLEER. The DNA for the CDR3 is TGCGCCAGCAGCCAAGATCTGGCGACTAGCGGGAGGACTAGCACAGATACGCAGTATTTT. Amino acid sequence: CASSQDLATSGRTSTDTQYF.

Worth noting for this clonotype: A read error may account for a junction end that differs from germline. The chain employs TRBV11-2 and TRBJ2-3, with a tentative D call TRBD2 (6 bases). Germline CDR1 and CDR2: SGHAT and FQNNGV. The CDR3 sequence is 15 residues long. CDR3 nucleotides: TGTGCCAGGAGCTCCGGAGAGATTGCGGGATATACGCAGTATTTT. This gives the protein CARSSGEIAGYTQYF.

To note about this clonotype: It is likely a read error, because the conserved phenylalanine at the end of the CDR3 is missing. The DNA is left out, because the CDR3 cannot be placed on it with certainty; the CDR3 is given as TCRdb lists it. J is TRBJ2-2 and V is TRBV4-2. Germline CDR1 LGHNA, CDR2 YNFKEQ. The CDR3 adds up to 12 amino acids, both ends counted. The CDR3 protein is CANSQQTGELFS.

As regards this clonotype: Compared with germline, one end of the junction differs, possibly owing to a read error. DNA of the CDR3: TGCGCCAGCAGACTAGCAGGAGATGGTGGTGGGGAGCTGTTTTTT. Translation gives CASRLAGDGGGELFF. The V and J genes are TRBV4-2 and TRBJ2-2; 7 nucleotides line up with TRBD2. The CDR3 covers 15 residues. CDR1 is LGHNA, CDR2 YNFKEQ, per germline.

The chain is built from TRBV10-3 and TRBJ2-3; D may be TRBD1 (5 bases). The CDR3 totals 15 residues. The germline V gene encodes CDR1 ENHRY and CDR2 SYGVKD. The V gene lost 3 bases and the J gene lost 2 bases, with 12 bases spanning the gap. The CDR3: CAISDYRKNTDTQYF. The CDR3 DNA sequence: TGTGCCATCAGTGATTACAGGAAGAACACAGATACGCAGTATTTT.